Listed here are 12 T cell receptor beta chains from one sample, sequenced in a study of early T cells in non-severe SARS-CoV-2 infection. Each CDR3 protein gets one entry after TCRdb re-called the 5' RACE reads with MiXCR. The sample lists around 44,000 distinct CDR3 sequences, around a tenth occurring once. The sequenced material came from whole blood. The source of these receptors is an adult who was a healthcare worker with PCR-confirmed SARS-CoV-2 infection or an uninfected control (not recorded which).

This clonotype was seen more than once but under ten times. The chain combines TRBV5-6 with TRBJ2-1; TRBD2 aligns across 9 bases. This CDR3 is 15 amino acids long. J lost 8 bases, V lost 3 bases, and 9 bases had no gene match. Germline lookup yields CDR1 SGHDT and CDR2 YYEEEE. CDR3: CASSSLAGDLHEQFF. The CDR3 bases are TGTGCCAGCAGCTCCTTAGCGGGAGATTTGCATGAGCAGTTCTTC. The full variable domain, its missing parts supplied by reference TRBV5-6 and TRBJ2-1, is DAGVTQSPTHLIKTRGQQVTLRCSPKSGHDTVSWYQQALGQGPQFIFQYYEEEERQRGNFPDRFSGHQFPNYSSELNVNALLLGDSALYLCASSSLAGDLHEQFFGPGTRLTVL.

This clonotype showed up many times. The chain recombines TRBV29-1 with TRBJ2-2; D tentatively fits TRBD1 or TRBD2 (5 bases each). The germline gives CDR1 SQVTM, CDR2 ANQGSEA. CDR3 length equals 13 residues. V dropped 2 bases and J dropped 6 bases, with 10 bases sitting between them. The CDR3 DNA reads TGCAGCGTTGAAACGGGACGCCCCGGGGAGCTGTTTTTT. It encodes CSVETGRPGELFF.

This clonotype has at least ten counts. The chain is built from TRBV20-1 and TRBJ2-1; 9 nucleotides align to TRBD2. Germline V gene data show CDR1 as DFQATT and CDR2 as SNEGSKA (reference sequence). CDR3 size: 13 residues. V was pared by 6 bases and J by 8 bases, with 8 bases of the junction left unmatched. The CDR3 sequence is CSAPWVAGDEQFF. The CDR3 bases are TGCAGTGCACCTTGGGTAGCGGGAGATGAGCAGTTCTTC.

V gene TRBV29-1 combines with J gene TRBJ1-1, with 7 bases matching TRBD1. This CDR3 spans 13 amino acids. J was trimmed by 7 bases and V by 0 bases; bases with no gene match: 5. Per the germline V gene, CDR1 is SQVTM and CDR2 is ANQGSEA. CDR3 loop: CSVEDLAGGEAFF. CDR3 sequence (DNA): TGCAGCGTTGAAGATCTTGCAGGGGGTGAAGCTTTCTTT.

This clonotype was observed many times. CDR3 DNA sequence: TGTGCCAGCACCGAACGACTAGCGGGAGCCTACGAGCAGTACTTC. Its translation is CASTERLAGAYEQYF. The rearrangement joins TRBV2 to TRBJ2-7, with 12 bases aligning to TRBD2. Trimming at V came to 7 bases and at J to 2 bases, leaving 6 bases not matched to a gene. Per germline, CDR1 SNHLY and CDR2 FYNNEI. This CDR3 is built from 15 residues.

This clonotype was detected only a few times. The V call is TRBV7-9, the J call TRBJ1-1, with D perhaps matching TRBD1 (5 bases). Trimming pared 5 bases from V and 6 bases from J, leaving 16 bases between. The CDR3 is made up of 14 amino acids. Germline-derived CDR1 and CDR2 are SEHNR and FQNEAQ (reference sequence). This CDR3 reads CASSPTGGHAEAFF. The CDR3 DNA reads TGTGCCAGCAGCCCCACAGGAGGTCATGCTGAAGCTTTCTTT.

This clonotype appeared many times. V and J are TRBV20-1 and TRBJ2-2, with TRBD1 identical over 11 bases. Germline CDR1 reads DFQATT; CDR2 reads SNEGSKA (reference sequence). The J segment lost 6 bases and the V segment lost 5 bases, leaving 8 bases of the junction unmatched. This CDR3 comprises 15 residues. CDR3 bases: TGCAGTGCTCCCGGACAGGGGGCGATGGCCGGGGAGCTGTTTTTT. Its translation: CSAPGQGAMAGELFF.

This clonotype was detected a few times. This chain links TRBV4-1 with TRBJ2-3; maybe TRBD1 (5 bases). Trimming removed 0 bases at V and 1 base at J, with 8 bases between. The V gene's germline CDR1 is MGHRA and CDR2 YSYEKL. The CDR3 is 15 amino acids. CDR3 nucleotide sequence: TGCGCCAGCAGCCAAGACGCCAGGGGCACAGATACGCAGTATTTT. Its protein is CASSQDARGTDTQYF.

The V call is TRBV13, the J call TRBJ2-7; D might be TRBD1 or TRBD2, each matching 6 bases. V lost 4 bases to trimming and J lost 6 bases, with 19 bases between them. Germline lookup yields CDR1 PRHDT and CDR2 FYEKMQ (reference sequence). This CDR3 is built from 15 residues. The DNA of the CDR3 is TGTGCCAGCAGCTACGGGACGTTCGGGGGCAGCGAGCAGTACTTC. This gives the protein CASSYGTFGGSEQYF.

There are a few counts of this clonotype. The genes are TRBV27 and TRBJ2-7; 7 nucleotides align to TRBD1. The CDR3 covers 15 residues. J was trimmed by 4 bases and V by 3 bases; bases with no gene match: 9. Per germline, CDR1 MNHEY and CDR2 SMNVEV (reference sequence). CDR3 residues: CASSFQPGQRYEQYF. CDR3 nucleotide sequence: TGTGCCAGCAGTTTCCAACCGGGACAGCGGTACGAGCAGTACTTC.

At least ten counts were recorded for this clonotype. The V and J genes are TRBV6-1 and TRBJ2-3; maybe TRBD1 (6 bases). V was cut by 8 bases and J by 1 base, with 16 bases left in between. Germline loops: CDR1 MNHNS, CDR2 SASEGT. This CDR3 spans 15 amino acids. CDR3 protein: CASGQFRPRTDTQYF. The CDR3 coding sequence is TGTGCCAGCGGACAGTTTCGTCCCCGCACAGATACGCAGTATTTT.

This clonotype was counted between two and nine times. This sequence joins TRBV28 and TRBJ2-1; maybe TRBD2 (5 bases). V lost 7 bases and J 3 bases, leaving 16 bases between the germline ends. The CDR3 covers 15 residues. From germline, CDR1 is MDHEN and CDR2 SYDVKM. CDR3 DNA sequence: TGTGCCAGCAAATTATCTAGCTTATACTACAATGAGCAGTTCTTC. Its protein product is CASKLSSLYYNEQFF.